These 30 T cell receptor beta chains share one sample of origin, sequenced in a study of blood T cell repertoires in COVID-19. Some clones are missing from TCRdb's copy, which holds only in-frame ones; the method was immunoSEQ multiplex PCR. The sample carries about 190,000 clones, about 85% recorded once. Sequencing input: peripheral blood. The receptors stem from a man younger than 40 with acute or convalescent COVID-19.

The V call is TRBV7-9, the J call TRBJ2-6; perhaps TRBD1 as D (6 bases). The CDR3 consists of 18 residues. V lost 3 bases and J 2 bases, leaving 17 bases between the germline ends. From germline, CDR1 is SEHNR and CDR2 FQNEAQ (reference sequence). The CDR3 here is CASSFKRAGETGANVLTF. In nucleotides, the CDR3 is TGTGCCAGCAGCTTTAAAAGGGCAGGGGAAACTGGGGCCAACGTCCTGACTTTC.

The gene calls are TRBV15 and TRBJ1-5; 9 bases line up with TRBD1. The junction had 11 bases not matched to a gene; V was cut back by 4 bases and J by 7 bases. Germline V CDR1 and CDR2: LNHNV, YYDKDF (reference sequence). CDR3 size: 16 residues. The CDR3 protein is CATSKELTGGEQPQHF. For the CDR3, the DNA is TGTGCCACCAGCAAAGAGCTGACAGGGGGGGAGCAGCCCCAGCATTTT.

J is TRBJ1-4 and V is TRBV4-1; possibly TRBD1 for D (5 bases). Germline V gives CDR1 MGHRA, CDR2 YSYEKL. V gave up 0 bases and J gave up 5 bases, with 16 bases separating them. CDR3 length: 17 amino acids. The CDR3 protein is CASSQDFSSGLNEKLFF. The CDR3 DNA reads TGCGCCAGCAGCCAAGATTTTTCGTCAGGGTTGAATGAAAAACTGTTTTTT.

V is TRBV4-1 and J is TRBJ2-1, with 14 bases matching TRBD2. Germline V gene lookup returns CDR1 MGHRA and CDR2 YSYEKL. V shed 1 base and J 8 bases; nucleotides not matched to a gene: 7. The CDR3 runs to 17 residues. The DNA of the CDR3 is TGCGCCAGCAGCCAAGGATCCGGGACTAGCGGGGGAGATGAGCAGTTCTTC. It codes for CASSQGSGTSGGDEQFF.

This clone appeared a single time. The chain joins TRBV21-1 to TRBJ1-3. TRBV21-1 is classified as a pseudogene. This CDR3 is 13 amino acids long. The CDR3 nucleotides read TGTGCCAGCAGCCGGGAGCCAGGCTTTACCATATATTTT. It codes for CASSREPGFTIYF.

This rearrangement joins TRBV5-1 to TRBJ2-3; D call uncertain. CDR3 length: 14 amino acids. Deletions cut 2 bases from V and 2 bases from J, with 9 bases between. Per the germline V gene, CDR1 is SGHRS and CDR2 is YFSETQ. The CDR3 spells CASSLGGYTDTQYF. DNA for the CDR3: TGCGCCAGCAGCTTAGGCGGATACACAGATACGCAGTATTTT.

The chain employs TRBV5-4 and TRBJ2-5, with 13 bases fitting TRBD2. The germline V gene has CDR1 SGHNT and CDR2 YYREEE (reference sequence). The CDR3 consists of 18 residues. The junction had 13 bases not matched to a gene; V was cut back by 4 bases and J by 4 bases. CDR3 DNA: TGTGCCAGCAGCCCGGGGGGACTAGCGGGGAAGTTTGGAGAGACCCAGTACTTC. The encoded protein is CASSPGGLAGKFGETQYF.

The chain employs TRBV19 and TRBJ1-2; the D gene is possibly TRBD1 (5 bases). Germline loops: CDR1 LNHDA, CDR2 SQIVND (reference sequence). The germline V and J ends were trimmed by 5 bases and 1 base, with 14 bases remaining between them. The CDR3 extends over 15 amino acids. The CDR3 loop reads CASSPRAPGNYGYTF. The CDR3 DNA reads as TGTGCCAGTAGTCCCAGGGCGCCGGGTAACTATGGCTACACCTTC.

This clone has a single count. V is TRBV24-1 and J is TRBJ2-3, with 7 positions matching TRBD1. The CDR3 contains 16 residues. J was trimmed by 7 bases and V by 2 bases; bases with no gene match: 11. Germline CDR1 is KGHDR and CDR2 is SFDVKD. In nucleotides, the CDR3 is TGTGCCACCAGTGATTCCGGACAGGCGGTCAGAAATACGCAGTATTTT. The encoded protein is CATSDSGQAVRNTQYF.

The V and J genes are TRBV18 and TRBJ2-1, with D maybe TRBD2 (6 bases). The CDR3 runs 14 residues. V was cut by 3 bases and J by 14 bases, with 20 bases left in between. The germline gives CDR1 KGHSH, CDR2 LQKENI. The DNA for the CDR3 is TGTGCCAGCTCACCCCTGCGGGGTTACGATGTGGAGTTCTTC. It codes for CASSPLRGYDVEFF. Using reference TRBV18 and TRBJ2-1 for the parts outside the CDR3, the full variable domain is NAGVMQNPRHLVRRRGQEARLRCSPMKGHSHVYWYRQLPEEGLKFMVYLQKENIIDESGMPKERFSAEFPKEGPSILRIQQVVRGDSAAYFCASSPLRGYDVEFFGPGTRLTVL.

CDR3 residues: CASSQVGYRSPLHF. The CDR3 region has the DNA TGTGCCAGCAGCCAAGTCGGGTATCGCTCACCCCTCCACTTT. This chain links TRBV3-1 (or the pseudogene TRBV3-2) with TRBJ1-6, with D hard to call. Germline CDR1 and CDR2: LGHDT and YNNKEL (reference sequence). The V gene lost 1 base and the J gene lost 10 bases, with 11 bases spanning the gap. This CDR3 spans 14 amino acids.

This chain uses TRBV5-5 with TRBJ1-1; 11 bases align to TRBD1. V lost 2 bases to trimming and J lost 8 bases; unmatched junction nucleotides: 5. CDR1 is SGHKS, CDR2 YYEKEE, per germline (reference sequence). The CDR3 extends over 14 amino acids. CDR3: CASSFSGTGGEAFF. As DNA, the CDR3 is TGTGCCAGCAGCTTTTCGGGGACAGGGGGAGAAGCTTTCTTT.

This chain joins TRBV29-1 and TRBJ1-3, with D possibly matching TRBD1 (5 bases). The germline V gene has CDR1 SQVTM and CDR2 ANQGSEA. The CDR3 has 12 residues. V was cut by 8 bases and J by 5 bases, with 13 bases left in between. This chain's CDR3 is CSFRTPRNTIYF. In DNA form, the CDR3 reads TGCAGCTTCCGGACACCTCGAAACACCATATATTTT.

The chain recombines TRBV5-1 with TRBJ2-2; TRBD1 aligns across 7 bases. This CDR3 contains 16 residues. Germline V CDR1 and CDR2: SGHRS, YFSETQ. With V trimmed by 4 bases and J by 3 bases, 9 bases remained unmatched. The CDR3 reads CASSARQGPDTGELFF. CDR3 bases: TGCGCCAGCAGCGCCCGACAGGGCCCGGACACCGGGGAGCTGTTTTTT.

The chain has TRBV6-1 and TRBJ2-5, with D possibly TRBD1 on 5 matching bases. V gave up 0 bases and J gave up 4 bases, with 12 bases separating them. The CDR3 totals 15 residues. Per germline, CDR1 MNHNS and CDR2 SASEGT. CDR3 bases: TGTGCCAGCAGTGAAGCTGGTGGGGCTGGAGAGACCCAGTACTTC. Translated: CASSEAGGAGETQYF.

The V and J genes are TRBV21-1 and TRBJ2-7; the D call in the table, TRBD2, was not verified against the DNA. TRBV21-1 is listed as a pseudogene. The CDR3 loop spans 14 amino acids. The DNA of the CDR3 is TGTGCCAGCAGCGACCGGGAAAGACCCTACGAGCAGTACTTC. Its translation: CASSDRERPYEQYF.

The chain links TRBV28 to TRBJ1-5; D gene unclear. The CDR3 is 17 amino acids. Germline CDR1 MDHEN, CDR2 SYDVKM. V was trimmed by 10 bases and J by 4 bases, leaving 26 bases between them. CDR3 loop: CATLKRAAFQRNQPQHF. The CDR3 DNA reads TGTGCCACCCTCAAGAGGGCAGCCTTTCAACGAAATCAGCCCCAGCATTTT.

This clone came up once. The chain combines TRBV5-1 with TRBJ2-3, with 12 bases lining up with TRBD2. Losses at the gene ends were 4 bases for V and 1 base for J; bases not matched to a gene: 4. Germline V gives CDR1 SGHRS, CDR2 YFSETQ. The CDR3 extends over 16 amino acids. The CDR3 is CASSARLAGGTDTQYF. The CDR3, as DNA: TGCGCCAGCAGCGCACGACTAGCGGGGGGCACAGATACGCAGTATTTT.

The V gene is TRBV27, the J gene TRBJ2-1; TRBD2 matches at 7 bases. This CDR3 spans 12 amino acids. With 5 bases clipped from V and 9 bases from J, the junction kept 4 bases outside the gene matches. Germline V gene sequence: CDR1 MNHEY, CDR2 SMNVEV (reference sequence). CDR3 nucleotides: TGTGCCAGCAGTCACGGGAGGAGTGAGCAGTTCTTC. Its protein product is CASSHGRSEQFF.

This chain uses TRBV19 with TRBJ1-1, with 12 bases fitting TRBD1. Germline CDR1 reads LNHDA; CDR2 reads SQIVND (reference sequence). The V gene end was trimmed by 5 bases and the J gene end by 6 bases; junction bases not matched to a gene: 4. The CDR3 loop spans 14 amino acids. CDR3: CASSQGQGAPEAFF. The CDR3, as DNA: TGTGCCAGTAGTCAGGGACAGGGGGCACCTGAAGCTTTCTTT.

This clone was observed a single time. This chain connects TRBV18 to TRBJ1-6; no clear D. Between the trimmed V and J ends, which lost 1 base and 6 bases, there was a span of 13 bases. Germline V lookup: CDR1 KGHSH, CDR2 LQKENI. The CDR3 consists of 16 residues. The CDR3 loop reads CASSPLPRNINSPLHF. The DNA of the CDR3 is TGTGCCAGCTCACCACTCCCTAGGAATATTAATTCACCCCTCCACTTT.

This chain uses TRBV5-1 with TRBJ2-1; D might be TRBD2 (5 bases). This CDR3 has 13 amino acids. Per the germline V gene, CDR1 is SGHRS and CDR2 is YFSETQ. Trimming left V 3 bases short and J 8 bases short, with 12 bases between. The CDR3 nucleotides read TGCGCCAGCAGCTCCCTTATTAGCGATGAGCAGTTCTTC. It is translated as CASSSLISDEQFF.

V gene TRBV28 combines with J gene TRBJ2-3, with a weak D call TRBD1 (6 bases). Germline V gene lookup returns CDR1 MDHEN and CDR2 SYDVKM. V was pared by 4 bases and J by 7 bases, with 21 bases between. The CDR3 runs 16 residues. The CDR3 sequence is CASSSTGKGDRNTQYF. The CDR3 nucleotides read TGTGCCAGCAGTTCCACAGGGAAGGGGGATCGGAATACGCAGTATTTT.

As concerns this clone: Compared with germline, one end of the junction differs, possibly owing to a read error. The chain carries TRBV7-7 and TRBJ2-3; 8 bases align to TRBD2. Germline CDR1 reads SSHAT; CDR2 reads FNYEAQ (reference sequence). This CDR3 is built from 15 residues. CDR3 sequence (DNA): TGTGCTAGCAGCCCGCCGGGACTAGGTACAGATACGCAGTATTTT. The encoded protein is CASSPPGLGTDTQYF.

V is TRBV19 and J is TRBJ1-5; the D is unclear. Trimming pared 3 bases from V and 7 bases from J, leaving 7 bases between. Germline V lookup: CDR1 LNHDA, CDR2 SQIVND (reference sequence). The CDR3 contains 12 residues. CDR3 amino acids: CASSIGLQPQHF. CDR3 sequence (DNA): TGTGCCAGTAGTATCGGACTCCAGCCCCAGCATTTT.

This clone was detected only once. The rearrangement uses TRBV11-2 and TRBJ1-6, with D unclear. The CDR3 spans 12 residues. Germline V CDR1 and CDR2: SGHAT, FQNNGV. Trimming cost V 1 base and J 10 bases, with 5 bases left between them. The DNA for the CDR3 is TGTGCCAGCAGCTTAGCTTCCTCACCCCTCCACTTT. Translating it yields CASSLASSPLHF.

The CDR3 DNA is TGTGCCAGCAGCCAAGGGGAGACTATTAGTGGCGAAAAACTGTTTTTT. Amino acids: CASSQGETISGEKLFF. The chain recombines TRBV4-2 with TRBJ1-4, with D unclear. The CDR3 is made up of 16 amino acids. V was trimmed by 1 base and J by 8 bases, leaving 17 bases between them. Germline CDR1 is LGHNA and CDR2 is YNFKEQ.

This chain joins TRBV6-5 and TRBJ1-2; 9 nucleotides line up with TRBD1. The CDR3 contains 13 residues. Per the germline V gene, CDR1 is MNHEY and CDR2 is SVGAGI. With V trimmed by 6 bases and J by 1 base, 0 bases remained unmatched. The CDR3: CASRDRGNYGYTF. CDR3 coding DNA: TGTGCCAGCAGGGACAGGGGTAACTATGGCTACACCTTC.

This chain links TRBV28 with TRBJ1-2; tentatively, D is TRBD1 (6 bases). Trimming shortened V by 8 bases and J by 2 bases, and 15 bases separated the two germline ends. The CDR3 loop spans 14 amino acids. Germline CDR1 reads MDHEN; CDR2 reads SYDVKM. CDR3 in amino acids: CASLSTGINYGYTF. The CDR3 coding sequence is TGTGCCAGCTTAAGTACAGGGATAAACTATGGCTACACCTTC.

The chain employs TRBV6-5 and TRBJ2-3; 9 bases line up with TRBD1. V lost 2 bases to trimming and J lost 3 bases; unmatched junction nucleotides: 3. Germline V lookup: CDR1 MNHEY, CDR2 SVGAGI. The CDR3 is 15 residues long. The CDR3, as DNA: TGTGCCAGCAGTTACGGGGACAGGGCTACAGATACGCAGTATTTT. Translation gives CASSYGDRATDTQYF.